This TCR beta chain appears in the sequencing data of a study of immune characteristics of hereditary and idiopathic chronic pancreatitis. General study results and limits: No patients had chronic pancreatitis due to alcohol use.

The pancreas tissue came from patients undergoing total pancreatectomy with islet autotransplantation. The CDR3 contains 20 residues. Trimming pared 2 bases from V and 0 bases from J, leaving 23 bases between. CDR1 is MNHEY and CDR2 is SVGEGT in the germline V gene. Produced via immunoSEQ multiplex PCR; TCRdb's table is partial and in-frame only. This sample carries some 15,000 clones, around four fifths of them seen once, and the ten largest clones take approximately 15%. Points on this clone: Its antigen remains unknown.

The chain uses TRBV6-2 or TRBV6-3 and TRBJ1-5; D remains unclear. The source of this sequence is a human donor with chronic pancreatitis. The material sequenced was pancreas tissue with hereditary chronic pancreatitis. CDR3 sequence (DNA): TGTGCCAGCAGTTACGGGTTCTTCTATGCCAAGATAAATAGCAATCAGCCCCAGCATTTT. This codes for CASSYGFFYAKINSNQPQHF.